This T cell receptor beta chain was identified during a study of CDR3 diversity in severe acne. Note on this clonotype: Germline is not matched at one junction end, which may reflect a read error.

TCRdb used MiXCR to reprocess the PCR reads, holding one entry per CDR3 protein. The sample yields 97,000 or so distinct CDR3 sequences, 51% seen once. From germline, CDR1 is SEHNR and CDR2 FQNEAQ (reference sequence). The CDR3 length is 21 residues. The receptor's source is a male donor with acne. This rearrangement joins TRBV7-9 to TRBJ2-1; 14 bases are a match to TRBD2. The material sequenced was blood. This CDR3 is CASTLAVSTSGRAAVANEQFF. For the CDR3, the DNA is TGTGCCAGCACCTTAGCCGTGTCGACTAGCGGGAGGGCCGCAGTTGCTAATGAGCAGTTCTTC.